This entry is about one TCR beta chain. This record comes from a study of blood T cell repertoires in COVID-19. The germline V gene encodes CDR1 SQVTM and CDR2 ANQGSEA. V lost 6 bases to trimming and J lost 4 bases, with 18 bases between them. The CDR3 loop spans 14 amino acids. Clones were read by immunoSEQ multiplex PCR, and TCRdb kept only the in-frame ones, dropping some. This table holds approximately 26,000 clones, 90% found once. The source of this sequence is a woman aged 55 to 70 with active COVID-19. Material: peripheral blood. This chain links TRBV29-1 with TRBJ1-2; D may be TRBD1 (6 bases). The CDR3 sequence: CSVDSRGASYGYTF. In nucleotides, the CDR3 is TGCAGCGTGGACTCGCGGGGGGCCAGCTATGGCTACACCTTC.